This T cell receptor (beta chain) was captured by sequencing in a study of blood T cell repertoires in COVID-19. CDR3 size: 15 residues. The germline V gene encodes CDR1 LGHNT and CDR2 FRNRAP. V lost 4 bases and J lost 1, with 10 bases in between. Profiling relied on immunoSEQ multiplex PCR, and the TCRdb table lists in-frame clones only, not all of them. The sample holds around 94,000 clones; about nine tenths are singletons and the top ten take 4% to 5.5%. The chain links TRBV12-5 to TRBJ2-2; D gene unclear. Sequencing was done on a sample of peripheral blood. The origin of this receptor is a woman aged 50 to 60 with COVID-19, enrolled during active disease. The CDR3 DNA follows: TGTGCTAGTGGTTCCCCTCGGGTGAACACCGGGGAGCTGTTTTTT. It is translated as CASGSPRVNTGELFF.